Listed below are T cell receptor beta chains from one sample, sequenced in a study of cytomegalovirus exposure and HLA in healthy donors. TCRdb's table, derived via immunoSEQ multiplex PCR, lists solely in-frame clones and lacks some. Here the sample spans 150,000 to 250,000 clones, more than 65% being singletons. Specimen: PBMCs. These receptors were obtained from a girl between 5 and 17 years old in good health and CMV-seropositive. CDR3s include the opening cysteine and the closing phenylalanine or tryptophan. D genes are given only for firm matches. Clone size is shown for a subset of rows, as once, few, many or a class of expanded clone.

TRBV19,TRBJ1-4,.,.,TGTGCCAGTAGTATGGGGCAGACTAATGAAAAACTGTTTTTT,CASSMGQTNEKLFF
TRBV6-1,TRBJ1-3,TRBD1,few,TGTGCCAGCACTCAGGGGGCCTCTGGAAACACCATATATTTT,CASTQGASGNTIYF
TRBV7-8,TRBJ1-1,.,.,TGTGCCAGCAGGAAGGACAGGAACACTGAAGCTTTCTTT,CASRKDRNTEAFF
TRBV5-6,TRBJ1-4,TRBD1,.,TGTGCCAGCAGCAGGACAGGGCTCGGTGAAAAACTGTTTTTT,CASSRTGLGEKLFF
TRBV11-2,TRBJ1-6,.,.,TGTGCCAGCAGCTTAAACCCCACGGGGGCCTATAATTCACCCCTCCACTTT,CASSLNPTGAYNSPLHF
TRBV7-2,TRBJ2-7,.,.,TGTGCCAGCAGCTTCCGCGAACTCTCCTACGAGCAGTACTTC,CASSFRELSYEQYF
TRBV2,TRBJ2-7,TRBD1,.,TGTGCCAGCAGGTACGGCAGGGGGACCTACGAGCAGTACTTC,CASRYGRGTYEQYF
TRBV19,TRBJ1-5,.,.,TGTGCCAGTACCTCCGGGAGCGACCCCAATCAGCCCCAGCATTTT,CASTSGSDPNQPQHF
TRBV4-3,TRBJ2-5,TRBD2,once,TGCGCCAGCAGTTCACTAGCGGTCGGAGAGACCCAGTACTTC,CASSSLAVGETQYF
TRBV7-9,TRBJ2-7,TRBD2,.,TGTGCCAGCAGTTCCACCATAGCGGGGGAAGCGTACGAGCAGTACTTC,CASSSTIAGEAYEQYF
TRBV2,TRBJ2-1,TRBD2,once,TGTGCCAGCCGACTAGCGGGGGTCACGAATGAGCAGTTCTTC,CASRLAGVTNEQFF
TRBV6-5,TRBJ2-5,.,.,TGTGCCAGCAGTTATCTAGGGGGGACCCAGTACTTC,CASSYLGGTQYF
TRBV6-5,TRBJ1-5,.,.,TGTGCCAGCACCAGTTCGGGGGGCAATCAGCCCCAGCATTTT,CASTSSGGNQPQHF
TRBV29-1,TRBJ2-7,TRBD1,.,TGCAGCGCTGGACAGGGGACCACCTACGAGCAGTACTTC,CSAGQGTTYEQYF
TRBV19,TRBJ1-1,.,.,TGTGCCAGTAGTAGGGGGGTGCGATCCGGAACTGAAGCTTTCTTT,CASSRGVRSGTEAFF
TRBV11-2,TRBJ2-7,.,.,TGTGCCAGCAGCTTAGAAGGCGGGCCCTGGCTCTACGAGCAGTACTTC,CASSLEGGPWLYEQYF
TRBV29-1,TRBJ1-5,.,.,TGCACCGTTAAGGGAGTTCTCACTCAGCCCCAGCATTTT,CTVKGVLTQPQHF
TRBV7-6,TRBJ2-2,.,few,TGTGCCAGCAGCCTTGGGGGGACCGGGGAGCTGTTTTTT,CASSLGGTGELFF
TRBV7-8,TRBJ1-6,TRBD1,once,TGTGCCAGCAGCTACACAGGGGGAAGCTCCTATAATTCACCCCTCCACTTT,CASSYTGGSSYNSPLHF
TRBV10-3,TRBJ1-1,.,.,TGTGCCACCGCGGAGATCAGGGGCACTGAAGCTTTCTTT,CATAEIRGTEAFF
TRBV9,TRBJ2-4,.,.,TGTGCCAGCAGCCCCGAGATTAGGGGAGCCAAAAACATTCAGTACTTC,CASSPEIRGAKNIQYF
TRBV6-1,TRBJ2-7,TRBD1,few,TGTGCCAGCAGGGGGACAGGGGGCTACGAGCAGTACTTC,CASRGTGGYEQYF
TRBV7-6,TRBJ2-7,TRBD2,.,TGTGCCAGCAGCTTAGTTCCCCTCCCAGCGGGGGGGCTCGAGCAGTACTTC,CASSLVPLPAGGLEQYF